This passage covers 9 T cell receptor beta chains from one sample sequenced in a study of blood T cell repertoires in COVID-19. Assay used: immunoSEQ multiplex PCR; TCRdb lists only in-frame clones, some missing. The sample lists 170,000 or so clones; more than 75% were seen once. Source material: peripheral blood. The origin of the receptors is a man aged 35 to 55 with active or convalescent COVID-19.

This clone was seen at least ten times. V is TRBV5-1 and J is TRBJ1-1; D gene ambiguous. The CDR3 extends over 14 amino acids. Trimming cost V 4 bases and J 1 base, with 11 bases left between them. Germline V gene data show CDR1 as SGHRS and CDR2 as YFSETQ. CDR3 amino acids: CASSHSGENTEAFF. The CDR3 DNA reads as TGCGCCAGCAGCCATAGCGGGGAGAACACTGAAGCTTTCTTT.

There are a few counts of this clone. The chain employs TRBV27 and TRBJ1-1, with D maybe TRBD1 (5 bases). The V gene lost 4 bases and the J gene lost 6 bases, with 9 bases spanning the gap. CDR3 length: 12 amino acids. From germline, CDR1 is MNHEY and CDR2 SMNVEV (reference sequence). CDR3 DNA sequence: TGTGCCAGCAGTTACCAGGGCGCTGAAGCTTTCTTT. Amino acid sequence: CASSYQGAEAFF.

This chain connects TRBV7-9 to TRBJ1-2; maybe TRBD1 (5 bases). Between the trimmed V and J ends, which lost 1 base and 1 base, there was a span of 7 bases. Germline CDR1 reads SEHNR; CDR2 reads FQNEAQ (reference sequence). This CDR3 has 14 residues. The CDR3 loop is CASSLEQVNYGYTF. The CDR3, as DNA: TGTGCCAGCAGCTTAGAACAGGTTAACTATGGCTACACCTTC.

This clone was recorded a few times. This chain connects TRBV14 to TRBJ1-3; D may be TRBD1 (5 bases). The germline V gene has CDR1 SGHDN and CDR2 FVKESK. The CDR3 is 17 residues long. V was pared by 1 base and J by 0 bases, with 13 bases between. CDR3 in amino acids: CASSQGMGPYSGNTIYF. In nucleotides, the CDR3 is TGTGCCAGCAGCCAAGGAATGGGGCCCTACTCTGGAAACACCATATATTTT.

The chain carries TRBV27 and TRBJ1-6; D is ambiguous. Looked up from germline, CDR1 is MNHEY and CDR2 is SMNVEV (reference sequence). Trimming cost V 5 bases and J 4 bases, with 6 bases left between them. This CDR3 contains 13 residues. CDR3 loop: CASSAYYNSPLHF. The CDR3 nucleotides are TGTGCCAGCAGTGCCTATTATAATTCACCCCTCCACTTT.

The gene calls are TRBV2 and TRBJ2-1; maybe TRBD2 (5 bases). This CDR3 contains 13 residues. Per the germline V gene, CDR1 is SNHLY and CDR2 is FYNNEI. The germline V and J ends were trimmed by 4 bases and 8 bases, with 12 bases remaining between them. The chain's CDR3 is CASSGSLADEQFF. The CDR3 coding sequence is TGTGCCAGCAGTGGGTCGCTAGCAGATGAGCAGTTCTTC.

This chain connects TRBV7-2 to TRBJ2-1, with D possibly TRBD1 on 5 matching bases. Germline-derived CDR1 and CDR2 are SGHTA and FQGNSA. Trimming took 1 base from V and 5 from J, leaving 12 bases between them. The CDR3 has 15 residues. CDR3 residues: CASSLEATANNEQFF. CDR3 nucleotides: TGTGCCAGCAGCTTAGAAGCGACAGCAAACAATGAGCAGTTCTTC.

This chain uses TRBV6-2 or TRBV6-3 with TRBJ2-7; TRBD1 matches 7 bases. Trimming removed 2 bases from V and 2 bases from J; junction bases left unmatched: 0. Germline CDR1 and CDR2: MNHEY and SVGEGT. The CDR3 length is 13 residues. CDR3 amino acids: CASSYRGPYEQYF. In DNA form, the CDR3 reads TGTGCCAGCAGTTACAGGGGGCCCTACGAGCAGTACTTC.

V is TRBV28 and J is TRBJ2-3; TRBD2 might be the D (6 bases). V shed 6 bases and J shed 5 bases, with 12 bases lying between them. CDR1 is MDHEN and CDR2 is SYDVKM in the germline V gene. The CDR3 spans 13 residues. The CDR3 spells CASRGTWGDTQYF. DNA for the CDR3: TGTGCCAGCAGGGGGACTTGGGGAGATACGCAGTATTTT.